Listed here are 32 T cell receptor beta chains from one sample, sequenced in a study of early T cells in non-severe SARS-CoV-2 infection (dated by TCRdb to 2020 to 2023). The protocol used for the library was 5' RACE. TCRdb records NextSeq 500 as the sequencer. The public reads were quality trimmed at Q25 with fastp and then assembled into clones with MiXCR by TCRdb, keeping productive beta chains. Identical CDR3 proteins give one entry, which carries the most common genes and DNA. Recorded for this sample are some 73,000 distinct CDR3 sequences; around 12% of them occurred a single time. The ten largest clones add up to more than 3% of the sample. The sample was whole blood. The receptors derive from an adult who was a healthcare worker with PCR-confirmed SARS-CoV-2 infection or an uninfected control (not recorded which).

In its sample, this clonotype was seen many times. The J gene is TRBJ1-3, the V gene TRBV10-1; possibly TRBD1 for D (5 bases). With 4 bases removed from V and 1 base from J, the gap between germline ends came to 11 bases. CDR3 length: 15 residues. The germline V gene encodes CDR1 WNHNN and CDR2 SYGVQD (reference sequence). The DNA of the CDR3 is TGCGCCAGCAGTGCCTACCAGGGATCTGGAAACACCATATATTTT. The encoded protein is CASSAYQGSGNTIYF.

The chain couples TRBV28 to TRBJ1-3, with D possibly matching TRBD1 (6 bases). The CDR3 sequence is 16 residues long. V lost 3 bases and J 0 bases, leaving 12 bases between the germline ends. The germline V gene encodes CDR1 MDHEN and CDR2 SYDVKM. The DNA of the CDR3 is TGTGCCAGCAGTTTGTTGGGGGCCTCCTCTGGAAACACCATATATTTT. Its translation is CASSLLGASSGNTIYF.

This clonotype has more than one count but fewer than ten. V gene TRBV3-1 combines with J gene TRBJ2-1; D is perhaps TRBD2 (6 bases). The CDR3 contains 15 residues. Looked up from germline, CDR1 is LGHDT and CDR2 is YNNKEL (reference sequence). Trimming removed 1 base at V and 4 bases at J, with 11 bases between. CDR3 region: CASSQVLAPYNEQFF. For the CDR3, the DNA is TGTGCCAGCAGCCAAGTTCTAGCGCCGTACAATGAGCAGTTCTTC.

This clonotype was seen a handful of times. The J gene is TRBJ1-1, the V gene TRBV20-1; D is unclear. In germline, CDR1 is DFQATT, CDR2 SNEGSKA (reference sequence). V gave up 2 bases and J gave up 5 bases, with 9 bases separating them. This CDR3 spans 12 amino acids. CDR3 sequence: CSARRVGTEAFF. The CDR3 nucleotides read TGCAGTGCTAGAAGGGTAGGGACTGAAGCTTTCTTT.

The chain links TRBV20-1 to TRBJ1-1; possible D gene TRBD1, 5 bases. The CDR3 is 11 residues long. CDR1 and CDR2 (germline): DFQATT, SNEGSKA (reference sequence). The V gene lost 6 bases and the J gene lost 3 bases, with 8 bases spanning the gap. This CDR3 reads CSAPGYTEAFF. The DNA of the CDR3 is TGCAGTGCCCCAGGGTACACTGAAGCTTTCTTT.

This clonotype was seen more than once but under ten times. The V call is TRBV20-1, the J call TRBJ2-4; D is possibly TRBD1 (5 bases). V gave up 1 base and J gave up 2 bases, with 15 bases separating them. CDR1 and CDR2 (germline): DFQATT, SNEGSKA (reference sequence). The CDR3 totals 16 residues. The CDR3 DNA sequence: TGCAGTGCTAGAGTCGGACACCTCTCATCCAAAAACATTCAGTACTTC. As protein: CSARVGHLSSKNIQYF.

CDR3 nucleotide sequence: TGTGCCAGCAGCTTTTCAGGCGGGGGACCCGATACGCAGTATTTT. Its protein is CASSFSGGGPDTQYF. The J gene is TRBJ2-3, the V gene TRBV7-9; 7 bases fit TRBD2. Germline V gives CDR1 SEHNR, CDR2 FQNEAQ (reference sequence). V dropped 3 bases and J dropped 6; count of bases not matched to a gene: 9. The CDR3 loop spans 15 amino acids.

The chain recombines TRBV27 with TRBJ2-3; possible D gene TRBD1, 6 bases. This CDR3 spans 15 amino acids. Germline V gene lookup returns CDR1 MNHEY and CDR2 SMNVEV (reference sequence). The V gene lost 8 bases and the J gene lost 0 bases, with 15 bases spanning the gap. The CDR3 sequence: CASGPGQLSTDTQYF. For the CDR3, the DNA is TGTGCCAGCGGCCCAGGACAGCTAAGCACAGATACGCAGTATTTT.

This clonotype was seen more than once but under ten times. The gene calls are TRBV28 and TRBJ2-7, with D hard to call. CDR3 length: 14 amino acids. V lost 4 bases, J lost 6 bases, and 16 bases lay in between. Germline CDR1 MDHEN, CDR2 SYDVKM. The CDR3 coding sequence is TGTGCCAGCAGTTCCCGAAAGGGATGGCCCGAGCAGTACTTC. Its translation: CASSSRKGWPEQYF.

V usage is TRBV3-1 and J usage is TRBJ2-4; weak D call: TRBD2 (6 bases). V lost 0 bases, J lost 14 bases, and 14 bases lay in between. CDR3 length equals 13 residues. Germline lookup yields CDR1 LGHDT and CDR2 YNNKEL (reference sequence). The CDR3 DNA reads TGTGCCAGCAGCCAAGATCCGGACCGGGGGAAGTACTTC. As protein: CASSQDPDRGKYF.

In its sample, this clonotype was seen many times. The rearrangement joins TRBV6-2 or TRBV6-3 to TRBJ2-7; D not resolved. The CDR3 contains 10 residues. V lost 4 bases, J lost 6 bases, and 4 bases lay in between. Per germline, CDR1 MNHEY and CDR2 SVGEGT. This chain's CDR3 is CASSFGEQYF. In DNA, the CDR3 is TGTGCCAGCAGTTTCGGCGAGCAGTACTTC.

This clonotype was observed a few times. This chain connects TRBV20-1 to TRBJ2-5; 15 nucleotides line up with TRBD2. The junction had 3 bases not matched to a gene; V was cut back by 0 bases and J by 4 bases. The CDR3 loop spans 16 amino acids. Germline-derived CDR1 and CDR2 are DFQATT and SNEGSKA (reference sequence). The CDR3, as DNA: TGCAGTGCTAGAGATCGGACTAGCGGGAGGGGAGAGACCCAGTACTTC. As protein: CSARDRTSGRGETQYF.

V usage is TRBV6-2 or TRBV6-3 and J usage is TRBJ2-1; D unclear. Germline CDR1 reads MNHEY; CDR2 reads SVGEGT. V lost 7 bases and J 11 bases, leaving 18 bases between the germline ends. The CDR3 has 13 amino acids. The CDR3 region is CASTQLLLGKQFF. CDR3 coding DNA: TGTGCCAGCACCCAACTACTCCTCGGCAAGCAGTTCTTC.

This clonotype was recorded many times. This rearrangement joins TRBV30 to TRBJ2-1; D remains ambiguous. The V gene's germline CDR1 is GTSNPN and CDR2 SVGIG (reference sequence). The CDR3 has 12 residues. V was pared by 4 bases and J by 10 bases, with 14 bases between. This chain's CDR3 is CAWTQLRREQFF. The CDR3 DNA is TGTGCCTGGACTCAACTGCGAAGAGAGCAGTTCTTC.

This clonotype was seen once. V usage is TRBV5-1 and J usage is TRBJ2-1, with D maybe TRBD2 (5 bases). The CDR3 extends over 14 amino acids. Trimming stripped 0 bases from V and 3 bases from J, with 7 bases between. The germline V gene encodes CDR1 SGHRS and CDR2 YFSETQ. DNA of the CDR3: TGCGCCAGCAGCTTGGATACTAGCTACAATGAGCAGTTCTTC. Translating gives CASSLDTSYNEQFF.

CDR3: CASSPGTSAYEQYF. The CDR3 nucleotides read TGTGCCAGCTCACCTGGGACATCCGCATACGAGCAGTACTTC. The rearrangement uses TRBV18 and TRBJ2-7; D may be TRBD1 (6 bases). The germline V gene encodes CDR1 KGHSH and CDR2 LQKENI. The CDR3 length is 14 residues. V lost 3 bases, J lost 4 bases, and 13 bases lay in between.

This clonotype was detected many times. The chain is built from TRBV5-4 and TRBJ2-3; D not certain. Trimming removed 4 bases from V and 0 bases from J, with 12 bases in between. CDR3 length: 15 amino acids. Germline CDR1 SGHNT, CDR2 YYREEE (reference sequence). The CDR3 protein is CASSPDMGSTDTQYF. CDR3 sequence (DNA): TGTGCCAGCAGCCCCGACATGGGGAGCACAGATACGCAGTATTTT.

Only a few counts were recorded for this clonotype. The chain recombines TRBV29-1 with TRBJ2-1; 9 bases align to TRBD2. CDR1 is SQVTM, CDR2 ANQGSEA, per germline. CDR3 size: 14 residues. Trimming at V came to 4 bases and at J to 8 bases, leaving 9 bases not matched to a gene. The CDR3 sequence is CSVAQLAGLDEQFF. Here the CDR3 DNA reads TGCAGCGTTGCGCAGCTAGCGGGACTGGATGAGCAGTTCTTC.

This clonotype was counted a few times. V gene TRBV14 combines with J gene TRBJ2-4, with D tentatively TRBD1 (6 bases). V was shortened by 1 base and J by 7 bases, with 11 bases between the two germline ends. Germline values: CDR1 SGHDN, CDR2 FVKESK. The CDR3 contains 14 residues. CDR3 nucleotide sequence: TGTGCCAGCAGCCAAGTCGTCCAGGGGAACATTCAGTACTTC. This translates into CASSQVVQGNIQYF.

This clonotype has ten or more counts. The chain's CDR3 is CAWSLGQIQPQHF. CDR3 bases: TGTGCCTGGAGTTTAGGTCAGATTCAGCCCCAGCATTTT. The rearrangement links TRBV30 to TRBJ1-5; D is uncertain. V gave up 2 bases and J gave up 6 bases, with 11 bases separating them. Germline CDR1 and CDR2: GTSNPN and SVGIG (reference sequence). This CDR3 contains 13 residues.

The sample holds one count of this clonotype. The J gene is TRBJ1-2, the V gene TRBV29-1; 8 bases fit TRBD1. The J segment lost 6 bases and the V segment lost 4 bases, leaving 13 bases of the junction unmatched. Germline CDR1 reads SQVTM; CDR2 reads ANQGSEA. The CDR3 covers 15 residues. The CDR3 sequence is CSVGARGHGGHGYTF. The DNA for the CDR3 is TGCAGCGTTGGCGCCAGGGGGCACGGTGGCCATGGCTACACCTTC.

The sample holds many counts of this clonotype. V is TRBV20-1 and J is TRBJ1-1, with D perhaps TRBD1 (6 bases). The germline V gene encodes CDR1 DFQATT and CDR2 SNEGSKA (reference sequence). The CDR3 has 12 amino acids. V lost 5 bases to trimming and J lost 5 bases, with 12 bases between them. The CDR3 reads CSAPRRGTEAFF. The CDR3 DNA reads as TGCAGTGCTCCCCGGAGGGGGACTGAAGCTTTCTTT.

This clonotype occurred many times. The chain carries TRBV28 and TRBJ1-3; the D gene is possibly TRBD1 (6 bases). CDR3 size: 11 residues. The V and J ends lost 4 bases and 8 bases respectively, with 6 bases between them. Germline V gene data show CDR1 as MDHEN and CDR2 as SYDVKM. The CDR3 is CASSSGDTIYF. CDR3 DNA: TGTGCCAGCAGTTCAGGGGACACCATATATTTT.

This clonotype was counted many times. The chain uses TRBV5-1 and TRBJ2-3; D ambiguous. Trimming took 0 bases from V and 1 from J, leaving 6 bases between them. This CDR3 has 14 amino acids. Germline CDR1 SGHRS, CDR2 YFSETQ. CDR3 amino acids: CASSLAQRTDTQYF. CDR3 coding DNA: TGCGCCAGCAGCTTGGCCCAGCGCACAGATACGCAGTATTTT.

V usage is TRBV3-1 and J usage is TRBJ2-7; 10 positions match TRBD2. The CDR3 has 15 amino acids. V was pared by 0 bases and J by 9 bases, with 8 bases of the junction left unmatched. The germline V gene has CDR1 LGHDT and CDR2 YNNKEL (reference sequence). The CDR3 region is CASSQERLAGARQYF. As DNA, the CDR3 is TGTGCCAGCAGCCAAGAGAGGCTAGCGGGGGCCCGGCAGTACTTC.

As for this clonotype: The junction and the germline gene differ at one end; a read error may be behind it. The CDR3 DNA reads TGTGCCAGCAGCTACGGCGGGAGGAGCTCCTACGAGCAGTATTTC. It codes for CASSYGGRSSYEQYF. The V gene is TRBV3-1, the J gene TRBJ2-7; 8 bases are shared with TRBD2. The CDR3 contains 15 residues. The V gene's germline CDR1 is LGHDT and CDR2 YNNKEL (reference sequence).

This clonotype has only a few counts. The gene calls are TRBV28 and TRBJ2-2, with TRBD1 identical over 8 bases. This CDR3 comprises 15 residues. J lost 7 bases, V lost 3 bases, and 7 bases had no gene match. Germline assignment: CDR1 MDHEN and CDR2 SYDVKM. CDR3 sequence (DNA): TGTGCCAGCAGTTTCCTGGACAGGGCTGGCGGGGAGCTGTTTTTT. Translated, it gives CASSFLDRAGGELFF.

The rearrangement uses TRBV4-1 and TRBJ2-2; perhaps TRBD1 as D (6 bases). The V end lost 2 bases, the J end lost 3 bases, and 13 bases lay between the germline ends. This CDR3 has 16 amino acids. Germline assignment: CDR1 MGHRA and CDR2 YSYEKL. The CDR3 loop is CASSQKRGSDTGELFF. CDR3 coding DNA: TGCGCCAGCAGCCAAAAGAGGGGGAGTGACACCGGGGAGCTGTTTTTT.

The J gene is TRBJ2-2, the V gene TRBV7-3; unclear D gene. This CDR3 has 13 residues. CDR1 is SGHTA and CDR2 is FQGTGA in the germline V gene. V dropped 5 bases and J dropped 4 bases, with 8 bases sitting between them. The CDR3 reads CASSPTRTGELFF. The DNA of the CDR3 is TGTGCCAGCAGCCCCACCCGCACCGGGGAGCTGTTTTTT.

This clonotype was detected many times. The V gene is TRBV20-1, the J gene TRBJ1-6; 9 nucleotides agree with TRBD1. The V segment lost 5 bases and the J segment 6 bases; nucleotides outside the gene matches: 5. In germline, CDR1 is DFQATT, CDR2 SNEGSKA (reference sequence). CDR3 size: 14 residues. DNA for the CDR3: TGCAGTGCTCCCCCGGGACAGGGTAATTCACCCCTCCACTTT. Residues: CSAPPGQGNSPLHF.

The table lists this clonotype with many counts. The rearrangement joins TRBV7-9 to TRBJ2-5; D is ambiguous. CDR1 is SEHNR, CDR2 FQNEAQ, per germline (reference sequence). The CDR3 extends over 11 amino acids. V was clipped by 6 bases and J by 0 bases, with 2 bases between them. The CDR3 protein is CASSYQETQYF. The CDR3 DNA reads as TGTGCCAGCAGTTACCAAGAGACCCAGTACTTC. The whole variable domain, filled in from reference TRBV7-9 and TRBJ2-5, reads DTGVSQNPRHKITKRGQNVTFRCDPISEHNRLYWYRQTLGQGPEFLTYFQNEAQLEKSRLLSDRFSAERPKGSFSTLEIQRTEQGDSAMYLCASSYQETQYFGPGTRLLVL.

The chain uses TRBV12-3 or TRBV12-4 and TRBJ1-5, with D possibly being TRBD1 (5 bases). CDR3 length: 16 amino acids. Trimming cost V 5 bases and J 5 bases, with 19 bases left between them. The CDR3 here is CASSLNKGRGDQPQHF. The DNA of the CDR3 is TGTGCCAGCAGTCTCAACAAAGGACGAGGGGATCAGCCCCAGCATTTT.